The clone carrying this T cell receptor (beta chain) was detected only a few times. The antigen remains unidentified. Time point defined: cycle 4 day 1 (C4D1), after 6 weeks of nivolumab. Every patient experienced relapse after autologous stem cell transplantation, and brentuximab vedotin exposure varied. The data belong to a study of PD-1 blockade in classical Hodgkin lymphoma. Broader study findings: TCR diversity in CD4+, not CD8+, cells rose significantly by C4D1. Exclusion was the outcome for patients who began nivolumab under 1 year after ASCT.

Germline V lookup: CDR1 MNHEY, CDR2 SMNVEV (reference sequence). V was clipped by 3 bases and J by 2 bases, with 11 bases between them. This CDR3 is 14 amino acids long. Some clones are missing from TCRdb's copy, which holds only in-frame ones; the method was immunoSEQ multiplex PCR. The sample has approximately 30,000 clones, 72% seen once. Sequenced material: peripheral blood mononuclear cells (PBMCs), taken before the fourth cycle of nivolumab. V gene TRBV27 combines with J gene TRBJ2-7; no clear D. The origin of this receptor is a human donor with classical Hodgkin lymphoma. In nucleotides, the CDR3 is TGTGCCAGCAGTTTCGGTCAGGCAGCCTACGAGCAGTACTTC. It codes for CASSFGQAAYEQYF.